This T cell receptor beta chain was obtained from a study of blood T cell repertoires in COVID-19. Study in general: T cells, B-cell-depleted T cells, or PBMCs provided the cDNA or gDNA that served as material.

Libraries were prepared by immunoSEQ multiplex PCR; TCRdb keeps only in-frame clonotypes and omits some of them. The sample shows more than 60,000 clones, more than 75% of them seen only once. Trimming stripped 10 bases from V and 8 bases from J, with 11 bases between. Germline CDR1 reads ENHRY; CDR2 reads SYGVKD. The CDR3 spans 10 residues. The chain combines TRBV10-3 with TRBJ1-2; a weak D match, TRBD1 (6 bases). Specimen: PBMCs or T cells enriched from blood (not recorded which). This receptor was identified in a woman aged 40 to 49 who had recovered from COVID-19. The CDR3 sequence: CATRTDGYTF. Here the CDR3 DNA reads TGTGCCACAAGGACAGACGGCTACACCTTC.